A single T cell receptor (beta chain) is shown here with its context. The antigen is undetermined. The sample belongs to a study of cytomegalovirus exposure and HLA in healthy donors. Points from the study as a whole: Rare TCR sequences dominated, though some public TCRs recurred in many donors.

The PCR had 60 Vbeta and 13 Jbeta primers. Original analysis: Unique TCR beta chains numbered roughly 80 million in a later analysis, with roughly 10 million shared. The method was immunoSEQ multiplex PCR; TCRdb's version includes in-frame clones alone and lacks a portion of them. D and trimming come from the DNA, and the V and J calls and clone size come from that table. The sample has fewer than 150,000 clones, about 80% seen once; the top ten hold around 4.5%. Germline lookup yields CDR1 SEHNR and CDR2 FQNEAQ (reference sequence). Trimming cost V 7 bases and J 4 bases, with 16 bases left between them. This CDR3 spans 15 amino acids.

The chain uses TRBV7-9 and TRBJ1-4; D gene unclear. The sample consisted of PBMCs. The receptor was isolated from a man in his forties or fifties in good health and CMV-seropositive. The CDR3 region has the DNA TGTGCCAGCACCCCCCGGTCGGTGGTTAATGAAAAACTGTTTTTT. It encodes CASTPRSVVNEKLFF. Based on the CDR3 plus reference TRBV7-9 and TRBJ1-4, the full variable domain is DTGVSQNPRHKITKRGQNVTFRCDPISEHNRLYWYRQTLGQGPEFLTYFQNEAQLEKSRLLSDRFSAERPKGSFSTLEIQRTEQGDSAMYLCASTPRSVVNEKLFFGSGTQLSVL.